The sample holds a few counts of the clone carrying this T cell receptor beta chain. Its antigen remains unknown. TCRdb keeps only in-frame clones here, not all; method: immunoSEQ multiplex PCR. Among about 56,000 clones, 70% to 90% were seen once, and the ten largest hold more than 13%. The CDR3 spans 13 residues. V lost 6 bases to trimming and J lost 4 bases, with 10 bases between them. The germline V gene encodes CDR1 LNHDA and CDR2 SQIVND (reference sequence). The data originate from a study of T cell responses to AZD1222 COVID-19 vaccine. The overall study: Pooling covered second doses at about 4 or about 12 weeks. Findings and caveats of the study: Possibly, clonal diversity was underestimated; donors were largely white British and included more females. Spike-specific TCRs gained breadth and depth after people received two AZD1222 doses.

This rearrangement joins TRBV19 to TRBJ1-5; no clear D gene. This TCR was sampled from an adult in good health. Sequencing was performed on peripheral blood, taken on day 0 of AZD1222 vaccination. The CDR3 DNA reads as TGTGCCAGTAGATATTTGGGAAATCAGCCCCAGCATTTT. This translates into CASRYLGNQPQHF. Full variable domain (outside the CDR3, taken from reference TRBV19 and TRBJ1-5): DGGITQSPKYLFRKEGQNVTLSCEQNLNHDAMYWYRQDPGQGLRLIYYSQIVNDFQKGDIAEGYSVSREKKESFPLTVTSAQKNPTAFYLCASRYLGNQPQHFGDGTRLSIL.